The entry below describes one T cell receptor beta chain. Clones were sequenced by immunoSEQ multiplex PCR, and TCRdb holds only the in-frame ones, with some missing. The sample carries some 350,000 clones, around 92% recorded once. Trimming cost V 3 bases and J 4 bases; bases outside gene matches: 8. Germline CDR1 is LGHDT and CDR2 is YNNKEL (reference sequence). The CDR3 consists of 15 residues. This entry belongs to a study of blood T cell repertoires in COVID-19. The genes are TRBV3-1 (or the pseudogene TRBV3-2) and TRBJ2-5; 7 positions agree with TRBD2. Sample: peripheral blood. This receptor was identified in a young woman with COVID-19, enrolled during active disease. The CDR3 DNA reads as TGTGCCAGCAGCCAGGCGGCGGTAGCGGGAGAGACCCAGTACTTC. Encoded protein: CASSQAAVAGETQYF.